This passage covers 10 T cell receptor beta chains from one sample sequenced in a study of blood T cell repertoires in COVID-19. The assay was immunoSEQ multiplex PCR, and TCRdb's table has in-frame clones only and misses some. Here the sample spans hundreds of thousands of clones, 86% being singletons. Sequencing used PBMCs or T cells enriched from blood (not recorded which). The receptors shown here come from a woman in her 30s who had been exposed to COVID-19.

This chain connects TRBV3-1 (or the pseudogene TRBV3-2) to TRBJ1-2; 10 positions agree with TRBD1. The CDR3 is 15 residues long. V shed 3 bases, J shed 1 base, and the junction held 2 bases outside the gene matches. CDR1 LGHDT and CDR2 YNNKEL come from the germline V gene (reference sequence). The CDR3 coding sequence is TGTGCCAGCAGCCAGGGACAGGGGATTAACTATGGCTACACCTTC. Translation gives CASSQGQGINYGYTF.

The genes are TRBV2 and TRBJ1-5; D is unclear. Germline-derived CDR1 and CDR2 are SNHLY and FYNNEI. This CDR3 has 15 amino acids. V was cut by 1 base and J by 0 bases, with 7 bases left in between. CDR3 in DNA: TGTGCCAGCAGTGAAGGGCCTTATAGCAATCAGCCCCAGCATTTT. Protein product: CASSEGPYSNQPQHF.

A few counts support this clone. The V and J genes are TRBV2 and TRBJ1-3; 9 positions agree with TRBD1. Per germline, CDR1 SNHLY and CDR2 FYNNEI. CDR3 length: 16 residues. V was pared by 6 bases and J by 0 bases, with 6 bases of the junction left unmatched. The CDR3 region has the DNA TGTGCCAGCAGACACGGACAGGGGAGCTCTGGAAACACCATATATTTT. Translated: CASRHGQGSSGNTIYF. Together with reference TRBV2 and TRBJ1-3, the CDR3 gives the full variable domain: EPEVTQTPSHQVTQMGQEVILRCVPISNHLYFYWYRQILGQKVEFLVSFYNNEISEKSEIFDDQFSVERPDGSNFTLKIRSTKLEDSAMYFCASRHGQGSSGNTIYFGEGSWLTVV.

The chain couples TRBV18 to TRBJ2-1, with TRBD2 matching 11 bases. The CDR3 consists of 19 residues. CDR1 KGHSH and CDR2 LQKENI come from the germline V gene. The V and J ends lost 4 bases and 3 bases, in that order; junction bases with no gene match: 14. CDR3 protein: CASSLKPLTSGVGYNEQFF. In DNA, the CDR3 is TGTGCCAGCTCACTAAAGCCTTTGACTAGCGGGGTTGGCTACAATGAGCAGTTCTTC. Full variable domain (missing parts from reference TRBV18 and TRBJ2-1): NAGVMQNPRHLVRRRGQEARLRCSPMKGHSHVYWYRQLPEEGLKFMVYLQKENIIDESGMPKERFSAEFPKEGPSILRIQQVVRGDSAAYFCASSLKPLTSGVGYNEQFFGPGTRLTVL.

The chain couples TRBV4-1 to TRBJ2-5, with 9 bases identical to TRBD1. The V segment lost 0 bases and the J segment 9 bases; nucleotides outside the gene matches: 17. Germline lookup yields CDR1 MGHRA and CDR2 YSYEKL. CDR3 size: 18 residues. The CDR3 DNA follows: TGCGCCAGCAGCCAAGATCCGGACGAGTTTAGACAGGGGGGGGCCCAGTACTTC. Translation gives CASSQDPDEFRQGGAQYF.

This chain connects TRBV12-3 or TRBV12-4 to TRBJ1-2; D unclear. The V end lost 1 base, the J end lost 3 bases, and 6 bases lay between the germline ends. This CDR3 comprises 13 residues. Written as DNA, the CDR3 is TGTGCCAGCAGTTTAGGGACTTACTATGGCTACACCTTC. Encoded protein: CASSLGTYYGYTF.

CDR3 sequence reads: CSARTGNTIYF. For the CDR3, the DNA is TGCAGTGCTAGGACAGGAAACACCATATATTTT. This chain links TRBV20-1 with TRBJ1-3; D not resolved. Trimming took 3 bases from V and 4 from J, leaving 4 bases between them. The CDR3 has 11 amino acids. Germline V CDR1 and CDR2: DFQATT, SNEGSKA (reference sequence).

This clone has a handful of counts. The chain links TRBV6-5 to TRBJ1-5; D perhaps matches TRBD1 (6 bases). The CDR3 sequence is 13 residues long. Trimming took 7 bases from V and 2 from J, leaving 9 bases between them. Germline lookup yields CDR1 MNHEY and CDR2 SVGAGI. The CDR3 protein is CASTQGGNQPQHF. The CDR3 bases are TGTGCCAGCACACAGGGAGGCAATCAGCCCCAGCATTTT.

The V call is TRBV7-9, the J call TRBJ1-1; TRBD1 aligns across 9 bases. This CDR3 has 16 amino acids. J was trimmed by 4 bases and V by 3 bases; bases with no gene match: 9. Germline CDR1 is SEHNR and CDR2 is FQNEAQ (reference sequence). CDR3 DNA sequence: TGTGCCAGCAGCTTCGATCCGGGACAGGGCCCCACTGAAGCTTTCTTT. Amino acid sequence: CASSFDPGQGPTEAFF.

The chain recombines TRBV27 with TRBJ2-1, with 9 bases matching TRBD1. The CDR3 spans 14 residues. V lost 5 bases, J lost 12 bases, and 11 bases stayed unmatched. Germline CDR1 MNHEY, CDR2 SMNVEV (reference sequence). In nucleotides, the CDR3 is TGTGCCAGCAGTCCCTGGACAGGGGATGTGGGGCAGTTCTTC. Translating gives CASSPWTGDVGQFF.